This TCR beta chain emerged from a study of blood T cell repertoires in COVID-19. Germline-derived CDR1 and CDR2 are SGHTA and FQGTGA. Trimming took off 0 bases at V and 0 bases at J, with 12 bases between the two ends. This CDR3 region has 17 residues. Sequenced by immunoSEQ multiplex PCR; TCRdb stores in-frame clones only, minus some. The profile shows some 48,000 clones, just over 90% of them singletons. Sequencing was carried out using peripheral blood. This TCR derives from a man between 60 and 75 years old with COVID-19, enrolled during active disease. V gene TRBV7-3 combines with J gene TRBJ2-1, with a tentative D call TRBD2 (6 bases). This CDR3 is CASSLTLTGSSYNEQFF. In DNA, the CDR3 is TGTGCCAGCAGCTTAACGTTGACCGGGAGCTCCTACAATGAGCAGTTCTTC. Drawing the rest from reference TRBV7-3 and TRBJ2-1, the complete variable domain is GAGVSQTPSNKVTEKGKYVELRCDPISGHTALYWYRQSLGQGPEFLIYFQGTGAADDSGLPNDRFFAVRPEGSVSTLKIQRTERGDSAVYLCASSLTLTGSSYNEQFFGPGTRLTVL.